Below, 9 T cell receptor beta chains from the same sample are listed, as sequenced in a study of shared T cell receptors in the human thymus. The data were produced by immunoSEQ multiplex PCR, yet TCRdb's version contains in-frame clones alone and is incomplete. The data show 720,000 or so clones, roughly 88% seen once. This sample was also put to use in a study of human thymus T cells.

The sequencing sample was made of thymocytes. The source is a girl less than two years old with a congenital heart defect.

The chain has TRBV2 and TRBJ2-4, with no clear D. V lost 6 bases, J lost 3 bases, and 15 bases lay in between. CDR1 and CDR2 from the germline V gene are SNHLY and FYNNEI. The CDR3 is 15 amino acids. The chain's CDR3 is CASRRVGVDKNIQYF. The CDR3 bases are TGTGCCAGCAGAAGAGTCGGTGTAGACAAAAACATTCAGTACTTC. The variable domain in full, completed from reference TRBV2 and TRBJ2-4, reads EPEVTQTPSHQVTQMGQEVILRCVPISNHLYFYWYRQILGQKVEFLVSFYNNEISEKSEIFDDQFSVERPDGSNFTLKIRSTKLEDSAMYFCASRRVGVDKNIQYFGAGTRLSVL.

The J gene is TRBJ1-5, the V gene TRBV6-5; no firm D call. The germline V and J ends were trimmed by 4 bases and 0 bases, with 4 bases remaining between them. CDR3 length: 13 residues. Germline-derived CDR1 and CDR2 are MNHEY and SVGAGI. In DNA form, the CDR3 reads TGTGCCAGCAGTTCGGGTAGCAATCAGCCCCAGCATTTT. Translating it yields CASSSGSNQPQHF.

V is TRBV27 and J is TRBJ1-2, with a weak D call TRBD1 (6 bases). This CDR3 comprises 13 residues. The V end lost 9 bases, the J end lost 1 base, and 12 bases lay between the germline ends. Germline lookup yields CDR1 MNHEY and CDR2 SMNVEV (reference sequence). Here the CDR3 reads CASSRGFNYGYTF. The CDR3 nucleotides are TGTGCCAGTTCCAGGGGATTTAACTATGGCTACACCTTC.

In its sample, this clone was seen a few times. The CDR3: CASSPLVDPNTGELFF. DNA of the CDR3: TGCGCCAGCAGCCCTCTAGTGGATCCGAACACCGGGGAGCTGTTTTTT. The rearrangement links TRBV4-1 to TRBJ2-2; no definite D call. The CDR3 consists of 16 residues. Germline V gene data show CDR1 as MGHRA and CDR2 as YSYEKL. V shed 4 bases and J shed 0 bases, with 12 bases lying between them.

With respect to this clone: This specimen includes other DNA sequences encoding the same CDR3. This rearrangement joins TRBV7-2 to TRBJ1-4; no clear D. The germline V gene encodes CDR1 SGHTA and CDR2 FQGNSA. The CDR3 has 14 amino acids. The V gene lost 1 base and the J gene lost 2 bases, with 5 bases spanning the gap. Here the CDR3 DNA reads TGTGCCAGCAGCTTAGGCGGGACTAATGAAAAACTGTTTTTT. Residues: CASSLGGTNEKLFF. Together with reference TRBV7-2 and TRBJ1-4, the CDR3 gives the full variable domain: GAGVSQSPSNKVTEKGKDVELRCDPISGHTALYWYRQSLGQGLEFLIYFQGNSAPDKSGLPSDRFSAERTGGSVSTLTIQRTQQEDSAVYLCASSLGGTNEKLFFGSGTQLSVL.

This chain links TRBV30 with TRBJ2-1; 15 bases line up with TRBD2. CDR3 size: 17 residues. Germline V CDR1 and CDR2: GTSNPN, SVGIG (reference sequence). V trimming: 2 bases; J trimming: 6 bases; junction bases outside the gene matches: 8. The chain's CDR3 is CAWSRKAGLAGGNEQFF. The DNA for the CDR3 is TGTGCCTGGAGTCGAAAGGCGGGACTAGCGGGGGGCAATGAGCAGTTCTTC. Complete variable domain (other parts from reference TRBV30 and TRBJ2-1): SQTIHQWPATLVQPVGSPLSLECTVEGTSNPNLYWYRQAAGRGLQLLFYSVGIGQISSEVPQNLSASRPQDRQFILSSKKLLLSDSGFYLCAWSRKAGLAGGNEQFFGPGTRLTVL.

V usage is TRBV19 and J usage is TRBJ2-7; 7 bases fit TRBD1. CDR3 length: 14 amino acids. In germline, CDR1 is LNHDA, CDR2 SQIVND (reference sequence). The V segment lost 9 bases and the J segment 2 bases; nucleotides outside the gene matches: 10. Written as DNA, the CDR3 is TGTGCCAGCCAAAACGGACAGGAGCCCTACGAGCAGTACTTC. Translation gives CASQNGQEPYEQYF.

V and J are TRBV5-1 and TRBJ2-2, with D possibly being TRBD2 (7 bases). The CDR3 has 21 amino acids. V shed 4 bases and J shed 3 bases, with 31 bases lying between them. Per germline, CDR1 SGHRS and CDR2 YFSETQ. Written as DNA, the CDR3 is TGCGCCAGCAGCGTCCTATCTCGCGGGGGCCCTCTTCGGATTTACACCGGGGAGCTGTTTTTT. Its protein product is CASSVLSRGGPLRIYTGELFF.

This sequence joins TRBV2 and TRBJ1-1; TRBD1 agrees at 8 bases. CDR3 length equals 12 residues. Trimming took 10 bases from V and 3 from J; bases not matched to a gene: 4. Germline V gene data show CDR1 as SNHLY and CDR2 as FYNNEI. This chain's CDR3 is CAMQDRDTEAFF. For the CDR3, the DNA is TGTGCCATGCAGGACAGGGACACTGAAGCTTTCTTT.